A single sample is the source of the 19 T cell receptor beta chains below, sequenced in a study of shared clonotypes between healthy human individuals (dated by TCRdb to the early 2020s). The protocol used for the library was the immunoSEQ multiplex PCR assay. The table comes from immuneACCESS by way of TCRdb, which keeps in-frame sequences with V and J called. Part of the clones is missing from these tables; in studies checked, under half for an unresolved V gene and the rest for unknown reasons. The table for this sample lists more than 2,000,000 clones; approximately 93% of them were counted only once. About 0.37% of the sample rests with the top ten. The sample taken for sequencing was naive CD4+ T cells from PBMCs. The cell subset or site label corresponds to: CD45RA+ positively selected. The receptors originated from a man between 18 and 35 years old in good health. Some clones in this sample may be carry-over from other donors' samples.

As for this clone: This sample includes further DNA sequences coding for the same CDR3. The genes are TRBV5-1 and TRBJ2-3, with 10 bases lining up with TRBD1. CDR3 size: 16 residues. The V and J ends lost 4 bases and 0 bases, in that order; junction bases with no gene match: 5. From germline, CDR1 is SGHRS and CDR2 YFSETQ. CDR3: CASSLGQGISTDTQYF. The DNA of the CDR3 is TGCGCCAGCAGCCTGGGACAGGGGATAAGCACAGATACGCAGTATTTT.

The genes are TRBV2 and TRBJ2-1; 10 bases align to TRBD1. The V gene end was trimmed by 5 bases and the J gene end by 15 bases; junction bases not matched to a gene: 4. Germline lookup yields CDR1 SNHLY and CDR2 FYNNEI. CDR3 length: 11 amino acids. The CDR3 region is CASSIGQGGFF. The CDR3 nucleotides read TGTGCCAGCAGTATTGGACAGGGGGGGTTCTTC.

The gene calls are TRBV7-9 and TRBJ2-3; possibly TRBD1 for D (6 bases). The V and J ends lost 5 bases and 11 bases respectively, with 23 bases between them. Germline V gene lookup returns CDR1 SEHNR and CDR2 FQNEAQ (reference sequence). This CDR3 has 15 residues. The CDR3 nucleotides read TGTGCCAGCAGCGTCCGGGACACGAGGACTGAAGAGCAGTATTTT. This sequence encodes CASSVRDTRTEEQYF.

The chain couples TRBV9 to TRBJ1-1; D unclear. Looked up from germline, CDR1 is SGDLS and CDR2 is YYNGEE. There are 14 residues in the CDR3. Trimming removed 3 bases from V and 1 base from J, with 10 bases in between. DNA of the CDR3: TGTGCCAGCAGCGCCAGGCCCGAGAACACTGAAGCTTTCTTT. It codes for CASSARPENTEAFF.

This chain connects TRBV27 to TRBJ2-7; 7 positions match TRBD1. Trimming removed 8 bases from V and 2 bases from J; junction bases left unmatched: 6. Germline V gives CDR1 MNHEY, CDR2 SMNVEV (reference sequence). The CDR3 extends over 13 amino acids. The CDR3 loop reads CASVDRTTYEQYF. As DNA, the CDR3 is TGTGCCAGCGTGGACAGGACCACCTACGAGCAGTACTTC.

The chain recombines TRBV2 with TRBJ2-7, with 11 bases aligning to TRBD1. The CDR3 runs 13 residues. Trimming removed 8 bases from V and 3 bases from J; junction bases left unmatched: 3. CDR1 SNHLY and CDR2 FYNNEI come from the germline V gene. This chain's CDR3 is CASAGTGGYEQYF. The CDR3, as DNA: TGTGCCAGCGCCGGGACAGGGGGCTACGAGCAGTACTTC.

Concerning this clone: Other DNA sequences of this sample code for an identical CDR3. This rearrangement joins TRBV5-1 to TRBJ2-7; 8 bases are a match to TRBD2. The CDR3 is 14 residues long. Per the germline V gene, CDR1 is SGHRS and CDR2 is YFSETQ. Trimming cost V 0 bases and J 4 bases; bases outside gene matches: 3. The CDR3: CASSLVAGSYEQYF. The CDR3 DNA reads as TGCGCCAGCAGCTTGGTAGCGGGATCTTACGAGCAGTACTTC.

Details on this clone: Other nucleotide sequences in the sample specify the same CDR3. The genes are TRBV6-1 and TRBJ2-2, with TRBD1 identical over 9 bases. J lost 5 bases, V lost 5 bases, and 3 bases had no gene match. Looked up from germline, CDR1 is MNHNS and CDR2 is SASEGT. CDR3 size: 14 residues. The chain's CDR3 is CASSRQGGTGELFF. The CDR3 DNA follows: TGTGCCAGCAGTAGACAGGGGGGGACCGGGGAGCTGTTTTTT.

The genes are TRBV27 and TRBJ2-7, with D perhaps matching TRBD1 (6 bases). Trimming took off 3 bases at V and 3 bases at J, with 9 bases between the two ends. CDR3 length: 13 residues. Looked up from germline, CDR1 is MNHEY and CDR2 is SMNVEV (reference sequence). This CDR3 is CASSLQGYYEQYF. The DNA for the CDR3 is TGTGCCAGCAGTTTGCAGGGGTACTACGAGCAGTACTTC.

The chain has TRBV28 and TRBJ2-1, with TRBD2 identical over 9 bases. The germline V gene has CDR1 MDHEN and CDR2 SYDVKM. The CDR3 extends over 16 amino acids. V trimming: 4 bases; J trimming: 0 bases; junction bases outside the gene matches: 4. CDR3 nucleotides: TGTGCCAGCAGTTCTCATAGCGGGAGCTCCTACAATGAGCAGTTCTTC. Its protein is CASSSHSGSSYNEQFF.

This chain's CDR3 is CASSGGDRGNQPQHF. CDR3 bases: TGTGCCAGCAGTGGAGGGGACAGGGGGAATCAGCCCCAGCATTTT. V and J are TRBV6-1 and TRBJ1-5; 11 bases are shared with TRBD1. J was trimmed by 4 bases and V by 4 bases; bases with no gene match: 3. There are 15 residues in the CDR3. Germline V gene sequence: CDR1 MNHNS, CDR2 SASEGT.

CDR3 DNA: TGTGCCAGCAACTCCCGGAGCGGGGCGCTCCCAGATACGCAGTATTTT. It is translated as CASNSRSGALPDTQYF. The chain carries TRBV7-3 and TRBJ2-3; TRBD2 matches 7 bases. The CDR3 runs 16 residues. CDR1 is SGHTA, CDR2 FQGTGA, per germline. Trimming at V came to 7 bases and at J to 4 bases, leaving 14 bases not matched to a gene.

The CDR3 DNA sequence: TGTGCCAGCAGTAAAAGTAGGGGAGGTGGGGGGACTGAAGCTTTCTTT. This codes for CASSKSRGGGGTEAFF. This chain uses TRBV7-9 with TRBJ1-1, with a weak D call TRBD1 (5 bases). The CDR3 length is 16 residues. Germline CDR1 and CDR2: SEHNR and FQNEAQ (reference sequence). V was shortened by 6 bases and J by 5 bases, with 22 bases between the two germline ends.

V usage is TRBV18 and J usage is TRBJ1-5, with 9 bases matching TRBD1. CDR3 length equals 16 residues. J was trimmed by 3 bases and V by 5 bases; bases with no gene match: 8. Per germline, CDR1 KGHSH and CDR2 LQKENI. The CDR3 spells CASSSGQGINNQPQHF. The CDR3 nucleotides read TGTGCCAGCTCATCCGGACAGGGGATTAACAATCAGCCCCAGCATTTT.

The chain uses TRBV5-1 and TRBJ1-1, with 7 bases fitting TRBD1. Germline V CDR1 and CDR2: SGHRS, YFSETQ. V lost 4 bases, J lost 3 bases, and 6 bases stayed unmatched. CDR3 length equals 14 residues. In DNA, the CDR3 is TGCGCCAGCAGCCAGGGACAGCGCTACACTGAAGCTTTCTTT. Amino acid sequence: CASSQGQRYTEAFF.

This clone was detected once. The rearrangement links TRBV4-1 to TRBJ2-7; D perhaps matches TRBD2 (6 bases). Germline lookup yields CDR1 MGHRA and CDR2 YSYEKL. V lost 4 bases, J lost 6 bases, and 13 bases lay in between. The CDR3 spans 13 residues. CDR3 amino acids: CASSRVGTGEQYF. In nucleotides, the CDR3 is TGCGCCAGCAGCCGGGTCGGGACTGGCGAGCAGTACTTC.

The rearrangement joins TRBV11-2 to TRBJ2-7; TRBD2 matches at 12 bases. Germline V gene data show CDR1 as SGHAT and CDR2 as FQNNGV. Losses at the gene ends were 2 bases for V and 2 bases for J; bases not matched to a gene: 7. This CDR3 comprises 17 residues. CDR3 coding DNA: TGTGCCAGCAGCTTAAGGGCTAGCGGGAGGGAAACCTACGAGCAGTACTTC. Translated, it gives CASSLRASGRETYEQYF. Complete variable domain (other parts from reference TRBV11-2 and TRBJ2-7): EAGVAQSPRYKIIEKRQSVAFWCNPISGHATLYWYQQILGQGPKLLIQFQNNGVVDDSQLPKDRFSAERLKGVDSTLKIQPAKLEDSAVYLCASSLRASGRETYEQYFGPGTRLTVT.

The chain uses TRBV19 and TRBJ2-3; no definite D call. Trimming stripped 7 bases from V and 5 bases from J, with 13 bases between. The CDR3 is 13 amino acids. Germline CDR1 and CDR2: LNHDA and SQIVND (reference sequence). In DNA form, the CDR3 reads TGTGCCAGTACGGCGCGTCCGGGAGATACGCAGTATTTT. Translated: CASTARPGDTQYF.

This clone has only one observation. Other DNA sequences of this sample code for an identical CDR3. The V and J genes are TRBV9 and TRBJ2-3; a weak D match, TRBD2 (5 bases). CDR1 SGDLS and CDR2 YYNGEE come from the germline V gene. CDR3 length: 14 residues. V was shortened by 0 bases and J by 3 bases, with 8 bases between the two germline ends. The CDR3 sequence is CASSVGGRTDTQYF. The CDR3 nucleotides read TGTGCCAGCAGCGTAGGAGGGAGAACAGATACGCAGTATTTT.